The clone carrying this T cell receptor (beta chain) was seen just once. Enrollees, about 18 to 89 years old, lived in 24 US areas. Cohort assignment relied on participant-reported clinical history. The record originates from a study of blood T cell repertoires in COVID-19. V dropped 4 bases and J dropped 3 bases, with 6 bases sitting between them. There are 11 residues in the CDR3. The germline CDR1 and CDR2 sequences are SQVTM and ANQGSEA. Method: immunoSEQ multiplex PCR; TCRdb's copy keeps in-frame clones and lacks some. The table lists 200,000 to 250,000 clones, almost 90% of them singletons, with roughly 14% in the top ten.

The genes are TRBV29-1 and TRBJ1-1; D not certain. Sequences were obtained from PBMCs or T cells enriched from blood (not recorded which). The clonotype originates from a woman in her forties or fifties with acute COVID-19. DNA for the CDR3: TGCAGCGTTGTGGCAGACACTGAAGCTTTCTTT. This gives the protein CSVVADTEAFF.